The rows below give T cell receptor beta chains drawn from one sample of a study of T cell changes during pregnancy in multiple sclerosis. Profiling relied on immunoSEQ multiplex PCR, and the TCRdb table lists in-frame clones only, not all of them. The sample lists around 110,000 clones, about 93% seen once, with 1.5% in the top ten. The sample was peripheral blood, taken in the third trimester of pregnancy. The receptors derive from a female donor with multiple sclerosis, enrolled in a pregnancy study. Both conserved end residues are part of each CDR3. Fields, in order: V gene, clone size, J gene, D gene, CDR3 protein, CDR3 DNA. D genes are given only for firm matches. Not every row has a clone size; where given, it reads once, few, many or a size class.

TRBV28	once	TRBJ2-4	TRBD2	CASSPRGLAAKNIQYF	TGTGCCAGCAGTCCCCGGGGACTAGCGGCCAAAAACATTCAGTACTTC
TRBV5-4	NA	TRBJ1-1	TRBD1	CASSLEQGVPEAFF	TGTGCCAGCAGCTTGGAACAGGGGGTCCCTGAAGCTTTCTTT
TRBV11-3	NA	TRBJ1-6	NA	CAGSRGGNPPLHF	TGTGCCGGCAGCCGGGGGGGGAATCCACCCCTCCACTTT
TRBV6-5	NA	TRBJ1-1	TRBD1	CASRVDREYTEAFF	TGTGCCAGCAGGGTGGACAGGGAGTACACTGAAGCTTTCTTT
TRBV5-1	NA	TRBJ2-7	TRBD2	CASSRLAGASYEQYF	TGCGCCAGCAGCCGACTAGCGGGTGCCTCCTACGAGCAGTACTTC
TRBV6-1	NA	TRBJ2-5	TRBD1	CASSVGQVQETQYF	TGTGCCAGCAGTGTAGGACAGGTCCAAGAGACCCAGTACTTC
TRBV27	NA	TRBJ2-7	NA	CASSLFGTGASRPYF	NA
TRBV7-2	NA	TRBJ1-4	NA	CASSLKGQTNEKLFF	TGTGCCAGCAGCTTGAAAGGACAGACCAATGAAAAACTGTTTTTT
TRBV7-6	NA	TRBJ2-2	NA	CASSMTSNTGELFF	TGTGCCAGCAGCATGACTAGTAACACCGGGGAGCTGTTTTTT
TRBV7-2	NA	TRBJ2-1	NA	CASSLAVGANNEQFF	TGTGCCAGCAGCTTAGCGGTGGGGGCAAATAATGAGCAGTTCTTC
TRBV7-9	NA	TRBJ2-1	NA	CASSLQSGEQFF	TGTGCCAGCAGCTTACAGTCGGGTGAGCAGTTCTTC
TRBV10-3	NA	TRBJ1-3	TRBD1	CAISESKGQGGPRGNTIYF	TGTGCCATCAGTGAGTCAAAGGGACAGGGAGGACCGAGAGGAAACACCATATATTTT
TRBV19	NA	TRBJ1-2	TRBD1	CASSIAPTGGYYGYTF	TGTGCCAGTAGTATAGCCCCGACAGGGGGCTACTATGGCTACACCTTC
TRBV5-1	NA	TRBJ2-3	TRBD2	CASSSILAGEPTQYF	TGCGCCAGCAGCTCGATACTAGCGGGGGAACCTACGCAGTATTTT
TRBV5-1	NA	TRBJ2-2	NA	CASSFMGSGNTGELFF	TGCGCCAGCAGCTTTATGGGTAGCGGCAACACCGGGGAGCTGTTTTTT
TRBV18	NA	TRBJ1-3	TRBD1	CASSPRQGILSGNTIYF	TGTGCCAGCTCACCACGACAGGGGATTCTCTCTGGAAACACCATATATTTT
TRBV10-2	NA	TRBJ2-3	TRBD1	CASKPGQGRTDTQYF	TGCGCCAGCAAGCCGGGACAGGGTCGCACAGATACGCAGTATTTT
TRBV5-1	NA	TRBJ2-7	NA	CASRRGGAYEQYF	TGCGCCAGCAGACGAGGGGGGGCCTACGAGCAGTACTTC
TRBV27	NA	TRBJ2-1	TRBD1	CASKGQGIIDEQFF	TGTGCCAGCAAGGGACAGGGTATAATCGATGAGCAGTTCTTC
TRBV5-4	NA	TRBJ1-1	NA	CASSALEMNTEAFF	TGTGCCAGCAGCGCCTTAGAGATGAACACTGAAGCTTTCTTT
TRBV2	NA	TRBJ1-2	NA	CASTRGYEANYGYTF	TGTGCCAGCACCCGCGGGTACGAGGCCAACTATGGCTACACCTTC
TRBV30	NA	TRBJ2-1	NA	CAWSNGFSGNEQFF	TGTGCCTGGAGTAACGGCTTTTCAGGCAATGAGCAGTTCTTC
TRBV4-1	NA	TRBJ2-3	NA	CASSQGASPDTQYF	TGCGCCAGCAGCCAAGGGGCCAGTCCAGATACGCAGTATTTT
TRBV28	NA	TRBJ1-2	NA	CASKQPGGYTF	TGTGCCAGCAAACAACCGGGGGGCTACACCTTC
TRBV11-3	once	TRBJ2-5	TRBD2	CASSLSSGGQETQYF	TGTGCCAGCAGCTTATCTAGCGGGGGCCAAGAGACCCAGTACTTC
TRBV15	once	TRBJ1-3	NA	CATSRDPGSGNTIYF	TGTGCCACCAGCAGAGATCCAGGGTCTGGAAACACCATATATTTT
TRBV18	NA	TRBJ1-1	TRBD1	CASSYTTGGRLENTEAFF	TGTGCCAGCTCATATACGACAGGGGGCAGGCTGGAGAACACTGAAGCTTTCTTT
TRBV2	NA	TRBJ2-7	NA	CASSGGRSQTYEQYF	TGTGCCAGCAGTGGGGGCAGGAGCCAGACCTACGAGCAGTACTTC
TRBV30	NA	TRBJ2-7	NA	CACPTPGRDYEQYF	TGTGCCTGCCCAACCCCGGGAAGGGACTACGAGCAGTACTTC
TRBV2	NA	TRBJ1-4	TRBD1	CASSVTGATNEKLFF	TGTGCCAGCAGCGTTACAGGGGCAACTAATGAAAAACTGTTTTTT
TRBV28	NA	TRBJ1-2	NA	CASSSRVLGYTF	TGTGCCAGCAGTTCCAGGGTACTGGGCTACACCTTC
TRBV4-2	NA	TRBJ2-1	TRBD2	CASSQDRGLASGSYNEQFF	TGTGCCAGCAGCCAAGACCGTGGACTAGCGAGTGGGTCCTACAATGAGCAGTTCTTC
TRBV28	NA	TRBJ1-5	NA	CASSFRGDQPQHF	TGTGCCAGCAGTTTCCGGGGGGATCAGCCCCAGCATTTT
TRBV30	NA	TRBJ2-7	NA	CAWSVVGTQGEQYF	TGTGCCTGGAGTGTAGTAGGGACACAGGGCGAGCAGTACTTC
TRBV28	once	TRBJ2-1	NA	CASRGELVNEQFF	TGTGCCAGCAGAGGAGAGCTAGTTAATGAGCAGTTCTTC
TRBV6-4	NA	TRBJ2-7	TRBD1	CASSWTGGYSYEQYF	TGTGCCAGCAGTTGGACAGGGGGCTATTCCTACGAGCAGTACTTC
TRBV30	NA	TRBJ2-2	TRBD2	CAWNGGSNTGELFF	TGTGCCTGGAACGGGGGGAGTAACACCGGGGAGCTGTTTTTT
TRBV19	NA	TRBJ2-1	NA	CASSIWVGRGHNEQFF	TGTGCCAGTAGTATTTGGGTCGGGAGAGGGCACAATGAGCAGTTCTTC
TRBV9	NA	TRBJ2-3	TRBD1	CASSPWDRGTDTQYF	TGTGCCAGCAGCCCTTGGGACAGGGGCACAGATACGCAGTATTTT
TRBV10-3	NA	TRBJ2-5	NA	CANGRSETGQMYF	TGTGCCAACGGACGGAGCGAGACAGGACAGATGTACTTC
TRBV5-1	NA	TRBJ2-6	TRBD2	CASSLRGAGANVLTF	TGCGCCAGCAGCTTGCGGGGGGCTGGGGCCAACGTCCTGACTTTC
TRBV9	NA	TRBJ2-2	NA	CASRRREQGVTGELFF	TGTGCCAGCAGGCGTAGAGAACAGGGAGTCACCGGGGAGCTGTTTTTT
TRBV7-9	NA	TRBJ2-3	TRBD2	CASSPIGGDTQYF	TGTGCCAGCAGCCCTATCGGGGGGGATACGCAGTATTTT
TRBV5-4	NA	TRBJ2-2	TRBD2	CASSLAGLAPGELFF	TGTGCCAGCAGCTTGGCGGGACTAGCGCCCGGGGAGCTGTTTTTT
TRBV2	NA	TRBJ2-5	TRBD2	CATPRGVPAQETQYF	TGTGCCACCCCCCGGGGGGTACCAGCCCAAGAGACCCAGTACTTC
TRBV19	NA	TRBJ2-7	TRBD2	CASSIRASGTYEQYF	TGTGCCAGTAGTATCCGGGCTAGCGGAACCTACGAGCAGTACTTC
TRBV10-2	NA	TRBJ2-2	NA	CASSDPATGPTGELFF	TGCGCCAGCAGTGACCCCGCCACAGGTCCAACCGGGGAGCTGTTTTTT